Listed below are T cell receptor beta chains from one sample, sequenced in a study of early T cells in non-severe SARS-CoV-2 infection. One entry per CDR3 protein results from TCRdb running MiXCR on the 5' RACE reads. The data show 85,000 to 100,000 distinct CDR3 sequences, approximately 17% seen once. Material: whole blood. These receptors all come from an adult who was a healthcare worker with PCR-confirmed SARS-CoV-2 infection or an uninfected control (not recorded which). The conserved cysteine and the conserved F or W are not part of the CDR3 here. Fields, in order: CDR3 protein, clone size, V gene. Size is omitted from some rows. Given values are once, few, many or a class for expanded clones.

cdr3_aa: ASSLGGRGWYEQY
clone_size: NA
v_call: TRBV5-6

cdr3_aa: ASSQDRSGPAAETQY
clone_size: NA
v_call: TRBV4-2

cdr3_aa: ASSPRKDSGANVLT
clone_size: NA
v_call: TRBV5-1

cdr3_aa: ASSLGQGYGEQY
clone_size: NA
v_call: TRBV5-1

cdr3_aa: ASSIFRDLDYGYT
clone_size: few
v_call: TRBV19

cdr3_aa: ASSYDRGYEQY
clone_size: NA
v_call: TRBV6-5

cdr3_aa: ASSVVSVWGARTEAF
clone_size: NA
v_call: TRBV9

cdr3_aa: ASSSVWGWAKNIQY
clone_size: NA
v_call: TRBV11-2

cdr3_aa: SARERDRAEQY
clone_size: few
v_call: TRBV20-1

cdr3_aa: ASSLRGGLDYGYT
clone_size: few
v_call: TRBV5-4

cdr3_aa: ASFDTLRGNEQF
clone_size: many
v_call: TRBV27

cdr3_aa: ASSKGTEAF
clone_size: many
v_call: TRBV27

cdr3_aa: ASSPTDEQF
clone_size: few
v_call: TRBV23-1

cdr3_aa: ATRAGANTGELF
clone_size: few
v_call: TRBV24-1

cdr3_aa: ASSLVGGPPTDTQY
clone_size: NA
v_call: TRBV7-6

cdr3_aa: ASSPTGAYEQY
clone_size: few
v_call: TRBV6-5

cdr3_aa: ASSLGGPTKNIQY
clone_size: many
v_call: TRBV27

cdr3_aa: ASSAQGVEAF
clone_size: NA
v_call: TRBV12-3/TRBV12-4

cdr3_aa: ASSPGQGSEQY
clone_size: NA
v_call: TRBV7-9

cdr3_aa: ASSLDHEAVRF
clone_size: many
v_call: TRBV11-2

cdr3_aa: SARGGVETQY
clone_size: many
v_call: TRBV20-1

cdr3_aa: ASSPPGGRNTIY
clone_size: NA
v_call: TRBV3-1

cdr3_aa: ASSLGTGPGTEAF
clone_size: few
v_call: TRBV5-1

cdr3_aa: ASRQARGDTQY
clone_size: few
v_call: TRBV28

cdr3_aa: ASSLSGGAVDTQY
clone_size: few
v_call: TRBV7-8

cdr3_aa: ASSIGRPSGNTIY
clone_size: few
v_call: TRBV28

cdr3_aa: ASSQPWTGRSHHEQY
clone_size: few
v_call: TRBV14

cdr3_aa: ASNPHEGASFTYGYT
clone_size: few
v_call: TRBV6-2/TRBV6-3

cdr3_aa: ASGDRGTKNIQY
clone_size: NA
v_call: TRBV28

cdr3_aa: ASSQDKIPYRGNPPDTQY
clone_size: NA
v_call: TRBV14

cdr3_aa: ASSLAVYNEQF
clone_size: NA
v_call: TRBV7-9

cdr3_aa: SAVPGQYNSPIH
clone_size: few
v_call: TRBV20-1

cdr3_aa: ASSFGPNTNGYT
clone_size: few
v_call: TRBV6-6

cdr3_aa: ASSHQWRGPQPQH
clone_size: many
v_call: TRBV4-3

cdr3_aa: ASSLKGGGPMGTQY
clone_size: many
v_call: TRBV7-2

cdr3_aa: SAGDTEGTEAF
clone_size: few
v_call: TRBV29-1

cdr3_aa: SVEQQGSGETQY
clone_size: few
v_call: TRBV29-1